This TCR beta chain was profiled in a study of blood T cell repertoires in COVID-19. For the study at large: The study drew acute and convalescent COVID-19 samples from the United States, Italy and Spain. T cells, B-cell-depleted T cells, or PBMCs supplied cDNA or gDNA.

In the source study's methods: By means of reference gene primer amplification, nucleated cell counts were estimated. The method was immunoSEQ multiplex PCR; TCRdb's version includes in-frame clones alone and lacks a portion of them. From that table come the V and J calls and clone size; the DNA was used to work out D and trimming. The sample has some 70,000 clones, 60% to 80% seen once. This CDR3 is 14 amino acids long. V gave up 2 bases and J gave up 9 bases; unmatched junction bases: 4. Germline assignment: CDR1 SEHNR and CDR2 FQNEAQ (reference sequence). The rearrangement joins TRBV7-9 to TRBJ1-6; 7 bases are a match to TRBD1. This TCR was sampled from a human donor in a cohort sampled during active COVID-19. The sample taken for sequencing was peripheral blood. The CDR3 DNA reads TGTGCCAGCAGCTTACTGCAGGGGGGTTCACCCCTCCACTTT. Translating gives CASSLLQGGSPLHF.